Included here is one TCR beta chain sequence, with context. The CDR3 length is 13 residues. The V end lost 7 bases, the J end lost 2 bases, and 9 bases lay between the germline ends. Germline V gene lookup returns CDR1 MNHEY and CDR2 SVGAGI. Researchers partitioned CD4+ cells into CD45RA+ naive and CD45RA-negative memory subsets. Using immunoSEQ multiplex PCR, the repertoire was profiled, and TCRdb retains in-frame clones only, with some absent. This sample yields approximately 1,500,000 clones, of which around 98% are seen a single time; about 0.4% belongs to the top ten. This specimen belongs to a study of shared clonotypes between healthy human individuals. Looking at the study overall: For every donor, three CD4 naive, three CD4 memory, two CD8 naive and one CD8 memory plates were used.

The chain joins TRBV6-5 to TRBJ1-5, with no clear D. This TCR was sampled from a man aged 30-40 years in good health. The specimen was naive CD4+ T cells sorted from blood. Subset denoted: CD45RA+ positively selected. The CDR3 here is CASTNGGNQPQHF. In DNA form, the CDR3 reads TGTGCCAGCACCAATGGGGGCAATCAGCCCCAGCATTTT.